The 27 T cell receptor beta chains given below trace back to one sample, sequenced in a study of control samples from healthy donors and cancer patients. Produced via immunoSEQ multiplex PCR; TCRdb's table is partial and in-frame only. The data contain around 63,000 clones, roughly 86% of them singletons. Sequencing was carried out using PBMCs. Receptors were obtained from a woman aged 45-65 years with head and neck cancer.

This clone appeared once. The V gene is TRBV7-6, the J gene TRBJ2-2; 8 positions agree with TRBD2. With 2 bases clipped from V and 3 bases from J, the junction kept 8 bases outside the gene matches. CDR3 length: 17 amino acids. The germline CDR1 and CDR2 sequences are SGHVS and FNYEAQ. The CDR3 DNA reads as TGTGCCAGCAGCTTACTCGGGGGGGGATCGGACACCGGGGAGCTGTTTTTT. It is translated as CASSLLGGGSDTGELFF.

The count of this clone is one. This sequence joins TRBV30 and TRBJ2-7; TRBD1 aligns across 9 bases. The trim removed 4 bases at V and 2 bases at J, leaving 6 bases unmatched. Looked up from germline, CDR1 is GTSNPN and CDR2 is SVGIG (reference sequence). The CDR3 runs to 14 residues. DNA of the CDR3: TGTGCCTGGACATCGGGACAGGGCCCCTACGAGCAGTACTTC. It specifies CAWTSGQGPYEQYF.

This clone was recorded a few times. The V and J genes are TRBV18 and TRBJ1-1, with 7 bases identical to TRBD1. J lost 4 bases, V lost 8 bases, and 1 base had no gene match. CDR1 is KGHSH, CDR2 LQKENI, per germline. CDR3 length equals 11 residues. The CDR3 reads CASRQGTEAFF. CDR3 sequence (DNA): TGTGCCAGCCGACAGGGCACTGAAGCTTTCTTT. The whole variable domain, remainder taken from reference TRBV18 and TRBJ1-1, is NAGVMQNPRHLVRRRGQEARLRCSPMKGHSHVYWYRQLPEEGLKFMVYLQKENIIDESGMPKERFSAEFPKEGPSILRIQQVVRGDSAAYFCASRQGTEAFFGQGTRLTVV.

The chain carries TRBV10-3 and TRBJ1-5; 8 bases agree with TRBD1. CDR1 is ENHRY, CDR2 SYGVKD, per germline. The CDR3 runs to 14 residues. The trim removed 10 bases at V and 2 bases at J, leaving 7 bases unmatched. CDR3 sequence reads: CATQMTGGNQPQHF. The DNA of the CDR3 is TGTGCCACCCAAATGACAGGGGGCAATCAGCCCCAGCATTTT.

This sequence joins TRBV6-5 and TRBJ2-7, with TRBD1 identical over 9 bases. Trimming cost V 6 bases and J 2 bases; bases outside gene matches: 5. The germline CDR1 and CDR2 sequences are MNHEY and SVGAGI. The CDR3 runs to 14 residues. Here the CDR3 DNA reads TGTGCCAGCAGAAGGGACAGGGATGCCTACGAGCAGTACTTC. Translated: CASRRDRDAYEQYF.

This clone was observed a single time. The V call is TRBV30, the J call TRBJ1-2; the D gene is possibly TRBD1 (5 bases). CDR3 length: 13 residues. CDR1 and CDR2 (germline): GTSNPN, SVGIG (reference sequence). V shed 4 bases and J shed 1 base, with 10 bases lying between them. The CDR3 bases are TGTGCCTGGATACAGGATTTTAACTATGGCTACACCTTC. Its translation is CAWIQDFNYGYTF.

This clone was detected only a few times. CDR3 nucleotide sequence: TGTGCCAGCAGCCGGACTAGCGGGGACCTCACTAGCACAGATACGCAGTATTTT. This sequence encodes CASSRTSGDLTSTDTQYF. The chain has TRBV7-9 and TRBJ2-3, with TRBD2 identical over 12 bases. J gave up 0 bases and V 5 bases, and 9 bases lay outside the gene matches. Germline V CDR1 and CDR2: SEHNR, FQNEAQ (reference sequence). This CDR3 comprises 18 residues.

The chain recombines TRBV5-4 with TRBJ1-1; D not resolved. V dropped 0 bases and J dropped 1 base, with 7 bases sitting between them. Germline values: CDR1 SGHNT, CDR2 YYREEE (reference sequence). This CDR3 has 14 residues. The CDR3 reads CASSLGEKNTEAFF. The CDR3 DNA reads as TGTGCCAGCAGCTTGGGGGAGAAGAACACTGAAGCTTTCTTT.

The chain uses TRBV13 and TRBJ2-5; 10 nucleotides align to TRBD2. CDR3 length equals 15 residues. The germline CDR1 and CDR2 sequences are PRHDT and FYEKMQ (reference sequence). The J segment lost 5 bases and the V segment lost 5 bases, leaving 8 bases of the junction unmatched. Here the CDR3 reads CASSARTSGAETQYF. Here the CDR3 DNA reads TGTGCCAGCAGCGCCAGAACTAGCGGGGCGGAGACCCAGTACTTC.

The chain links TRBV19 to TRBJ2-7; 9 nucleotides line up with TRBD1. This CDR3 region has 14 residues. CDR1 is LNHDA, CDR2 SQIVND, per germline (reference sequence). The V segment lost 4 bases and the J segment 3 bases; nucleotides outside the gene matches: 4. CDR3 nucleotide sequence: TGTGCCAGTAGTAGGAGGACAGGGGTCTACGAGCAGTACTTC. Translated: CASSRRTGVYEQYF.

The gene calls are TRBV9 and TRBJ2-1; D remains unclear. Per the germline V gene, CDR1 is SGDLS and CDR2 is YYNGEE. The V end was cut by 1 base, the J end by 7 bases, with 9 bases between. The length of the CDR3 is 13 residues. The CDR3 here is CASSVNLRNEQFF. Written as DNA, the CDR3 is TGTGCCAGCAGCGTAAATCTGCGGAATGAGCAGTTCTTC.

The V and J genes are TRBV29-1 and TRBJ1-2, with 7 bases fitting TRBD1. Germline CDR1 reads SQVTM; CDR2 reads ANQGSEA. The CDR3 consists of 13 residues. Unmatched junction bases numbered 10, after V lost 4 bases and J lost 8 bases. The CDR3 sequence: CSVGDRAGKGYTF. As DNA, the CDR3 is TGCAGCGTTGGAGACAGGGCAGGGAAAGGCTACACCTTC.

This clone was found a few times. The gene calls are TRBV23-1 and TRBJ2-7, with 9 bases matching TRBD1. TRBV23-1 is known as an ORF, though its function is uncertain. This CDR3 has 16 residues. Losses at the gene ends were 1 base for V and 4 bases for J; bases not matched to a gene: 8. CDR3 nucleotides: TGCGCCAGCAGTCAATACTCACAGGGGGCTTTTTACGAGCAGTACTTC. This translates into CASSQYSQGAFYEQYF.

V usage is TRBV7-6 and J usage is TRBJ1-6; TRBD1 is a possible D gene (5 bases). V lost 1 base to trimming and J lost 7 bases, with 8 bases between them. CDR1 is SGHVS and CDR2 is FNYEAQ in the germline V gene. There are 14 residues in the CDR3. Here the CDR3 reads CASSLGGDNSPLHF. CDR3 nucleotide sequence: TGTGCCAGCAGCTTAGGGGGGGACAATTCACCCCTCCACTTT.

The chain carries TRBV5-4 and TRBJ2-3; 9 bases are a match to TRBD2. The CDR3 covers 16 residues. Germline V gene lookup returns CDR1 SGHNT and CDR2 YYREEE (reference sequence). J lost 4 bases, V lost 0 bases, and 6 bases had no gene match. In DNA, the CDR3 is TGTGCCAGCAGCTTGGAGGGCGGGGGGGTGGCAGATACGCAGTATTTT. As protein: CASSLEGGGVADTQYF.

The chain recombines TRBV10-2 with TRBJ2-3, with D tentatively TRBD2 (5 bases). CDR1 is WSHSY and CDR2 is SAAADI in the germline V gene. CDR3 length: 15 residues. The ends were cut back, 2 bases at V and 5 bases at J, with 14 bases in the middle. The DNA for the CDR3 is TGCGCCAGCAGTGAGGGCGGACTGCCGGAAGATACGCAGTATTTT. This encodes CASSEGGLPEDTQYF.

The chain links TRBV12-5 to TRBJ2-3; the match to TRBD2 covers 8 bases. In germline, CDR1 is LGHNT, CDR2 FRNRAP. The CDR3 consists of 16 residues. The trim removed 3 bases at V and 3 bases at J, leaving 8 bases unmatched. CDR3 coding DNA: TGTGCTAGTGGTTTTTCCATAACTAGCGGAACAGATACGCAGTATTTT. The encoded protein is CASGFSITSGTDTQYF. The whole variable domain, remainder taken from reference TRBV12-5 and TRBJ2-3, is DARVTQTPRHKVTEMGQEVTMRCQPILGHNTVFWYRQTMMQGLELLAYFRNRAPLDDSGMPKDRFSAEMPDATLATLKIQPSEPRDSAVYFCASGFSITSGTDTQYFGPGTRLTVL.

This chain uses TRBV7-2 with TRBJ2-1, with TRBD2 identical over 8 bases. V shed 1 base, J shed 10 bases, and the junction held 9 bases outside the gene matches. Per germline, CDR1 SGHTA and CDR2 FQGNSA. This CDR3 comprises 15 residues. CDR3 DNA sequence: TGTGCCAGCAGCTTAGTGGCGGGGGGCCTTGGGGAGCAGTTCTTC. Translated, it gives CASSLVAGGLGEQFF. The whole variable domain, filled in from reference TRBV7-2 and TRBJ2-1, reads GAGVSQSPSNKVTEKGKDVELRCDPISGHTALYWYRQSLGQGLEFLIYFQGNSAPDKSGLPSDRFSAERTGGSVSTLTIQRTQQEDSAVYLCASSLVAGGLGEQFFGPGTRLTVL.

V is TRBV5-1 and J is TRBJ2-3; weak D call: TRBD2 (6 bases). V was clipped by 1 base and J by 4 bases, with 13 bases between them. CDR3 size: 15 residues. CDR1 and CDR2 (germline): SGHRS, YFSETQ. The CDR3 region is CASSLSSGVSDTQYF. CDR3 DNA: TGCGCCAGCAGCTTGTCATCGGGGGTGTCAGATACGCAGTATTTT. Full variable domain (rest looked up from reference TRBV5-1 and TRBJ2-3): KAGVTQTPRYLIKTRGQQVTLSCSPISGHRSVSWYQQTPGQGLQFLFEYFSETQRNKGNFPGRFSGRQFSNSRSEMNVSTLELGDSALYLCASSLSSGVSDTQYFGPGTRLTVL.

The chain joins TRBV11-2 to TRBJ1-1, with D maybe TRBD1 (5 bases). Germline CDR1 and CDR2: SGHAT and FQNNGV. V was pared by 4 bases and J by 1 base, with 19 bases between. This CDR3 is 17 amino acids long. The DNA for the CDR3 is TGTGCCAGCAGCTCCGGGGTCGAAGGGGCCGGGAACACTGAAGCTTTCTTT. Translated, it gives CASSSGVEGAGNTEAFF. Looking up the rest from reference TRBV11-2 and TRBJ1-1 gives the full variable domain: EAGVAQSPRYKIIEKRQSVAFWCNPISGHATLYWYQQILGQGPKLLIQFQNNGVVDDSQLPKDRFSAERLKGVDSTLKIQPAKLEDSAVYLCASSSGVEGAGNTEAFFGQGTRLTVV.

The chain couples TRBV5-1 to TRBJ1-1; D is perhaps TRBD1 (5 bases). The CDR3 spans 12 residues. Germline values: CDR1 SGHRS, CDR2 YFSETQ. The V end was cut by 4 bases, the J end by 14 bases, with 18 bases between. As DNA, the CDR3 is TGCGCCAGCAGCCCGGCAGGGTTTGAGTGGTTCTTT. Translating gives CASSPAGFEWFF.

The rearrangement links TRBV11-2 to TRBJ1-3; D gene ambiguous. Germline V gives CDR1 SGHAT, CDR2 FQNNGV. The CDR3 covers 16 residues. Trimming stripped 5 bases from V and 0 bases from J, with 14 bases between. CDR3 amino acids: CASSPALGISGNTIYF. CDR3 DNA sequence: TGTGCCAGCAGCCCCGCCCTGGGGATCTCTGGAAACACCATATATTTT. Full variable domain (outside the CDR3, taken from reference TRBV11-2 and TRBJ1-3): EAGVAQSPRYKIIEKRQSVAFWCNPISGHATLYWYQQILGQGPKLLIQFQNNGVVDDSQLPKDRFSAERLKGVDSTLKIQPAKLEDSAVYLCASSPALGISGNTIYFGEGSWLTVV.

The chain is built from TRBV13 and TRBJ2-1, with D tentatively TRBD2 (7 bases). Looked up from germline, CDR1 is PRHDT and CDR2 is FYEKMQ (reference sequence). V gave up 8 bases and J gave up 2 bases, with 13 bases separating them. The CDR3 has 14 residues. This CDR3 reads CASADSGTYNEQFF. The CDR3 DNA sequence: TGTGCCAGCGCGGACAGCGGGACCTACAATGAGCAGTTCTTC.

This chain connects TRBV4-1 to TRBJ2-7; D is perhaps TRBD2 (7 bases). Germline V lookup: CDR1 MGHRA, CDR2 YSYEKL. Trimming stripped 4 bases from V and 2 bases from J, with 9 bases between. The CDR3 covers 13 residues. CDR3 nucleotide sequence: TGCGCCAGCAGCCCCGGGGGGCCCTACGAGCAGTACTTC. This gives the protein CASSPGGPYEQYF.

This chain joins TRBV18 and TRBJ1-4; D remains ambiguous. Germline V gene lookup returns CDR1 KGHSH and CDR2 LQKENI. This CDR3 region has 13 residues. V was cut by 8 bases and J by 5 bases, with 12 bases left in between. The DNA of the CDR3 is TGTGCCAGCGCCCCGGGGTTCAATGAAAAACTGTTTTTT. The encoded protein is CASAPGFNEKLFF.

The rearrangement uses TRBV7-2 and TRBJ1-2; D might be TRBD1 (6 bases). The CDR3 spans 13 residues. Germline CDR1 SGHTA, CDR2 FQGNSA. With 5 bases removed from V and 7 bases from J, the gap between germline ends came to 14 bases. The DNA for the CDR3 is TGTGCCAGCAGCACCCGAGGGGGGGGTGGCTACACCTTC. This translates into CASSTRGGGGYTF.

The J gene is TRBJ1-5, the V gene TRBV7-8; no definite D call. CDR1 is SGHVS, CDR2 FQNEAQ, per germline. V was pared by 4 bases and J by 7 bases, with 11 bases between. The CDR3 runs to 13 residues. The CDR3 DNA follows: TGTGCCAGCAGCTCCAAACATGGACAGCCCCAGCATTTT. It encodes CASSSKHGQPQHF. The full variable domain, completed using reference TRBV7-8 and TRBJ1-5, is GAGVSQSPRYKVAKRGQDVALRCDPISGHVSLFWYQQALGQGPEFLTYFQNEAQLDKSGLPSDRFFAERPEGSVSTLKIQRTQQEDSAVYLCASSSKHGQPQHFGDGTRLSIL.